These 26 T cell receptor beta chains came from one sample sequenced in a study of T cell responses to AZD1222 COVID-19 vaccine. TCRdb's copy holds only in-frame clones and misses some; the assay was immunoSEQ multiplex PCR. The sample has 75,000 to 90,000 clones, approximately 90% seen once. This material consisted of peripheral blood, taken 28 days after the second AZD1222 dose. These TCRs come from an adult who received the AZD1222 COVID-19 vaccine.

The chain has TRBV11-3 and TRBJ2-1, with 9 positions matching TRBD2. The CDR3 consists of 16 residues. The V and J ends lost 4 bases and 7 bases, in that order; junction bases with no gene match: 11. CDR1 and CDR2 (germline): SGHNT, YENEEA. The CDR3 here is CASSSSLAGVRNEQFF. CDR3 DNA sequence: TGTGCCAGCAGCTCCTCTTTAGCGGGAGTTAGGAATGAGCAGTTCTTC.

J is TRBJ2-7 and V is TRBV5-1; 9 nucleotides agree with TRBD1. The CDR3 is 15 residues long. The V segment lost 5 bases and the J segment 1 base; nucleotides outside the gene matches: 7. Germline-derived CDR1 and CDR2 are SGHRS and YFSETQ. The chain's CDR3 is CASSLGQGRSYEQYF. As DNA, the CDR3 is TGCGCCAGCAGTTTAGGACAGGGGCGGTCCTACGAGCAGTACTTC.

J is TRBJ1-5 and V is TRBV28; no definite D call. V was shortened by 2 bases and J by 7 bases, with 3 bases between the two germline ends. The length of the CDR3 is 11 residues. Per the germline V gene, CDR1 is MDHEN and CDR2 is SYDVKM. Here the CDR3 reads CASSLTQPQHF. The CDR3 coding sequence is TGTGCCAGCAGTTTAACCCAGCCCCAGCATTTT.

The V gene is TRBV30, the J gene TRBJ2-5; D not certain. V lost 0 bases, J lost 5 bases, and 7 bases lay in between. Germline assignment: CDR1 GTSNPN and CDR2 SVGIG (reference sequence). The CDR3 has 12 amino acids. In DNA form, the CDR3 reads TGTGCCTGGAGTGTATCCGGGGAGACCCAGTACTTC. Protein sequence: CAWSVSGETQYF.

The chain uses TRBV7-9 and TRBJ1-2; 8 bases align to TRBD1. Trimming at V came to 5 bases and at J to 2 bases, leaving 4 bases not matched to a gene. The germline V gene has CDR1 SEHNR and CDR2 FQNEAQ (reference sequence). The CDR3 is 14 amino acids. CDR3 DNA sequence: TGTGCCAGCAGCCCAGGACAGGGAAACTATGGCTACACCTTC. Protein product: CASSPGQGNYGYTF.

J is TRBJ1-5 and V is TRBV6-5; 8 nucleotides agree with TRBD1. This CDR3 spans 14 amino acids. The V gene's germline CDR1 is MNHEY and CDR2 SVGAGI. After removal of 6 bases from V and 7 bases from J, the junction contained 8 bases not matched to a gene. Here the CDR3 DNA reads TGTGCCAGCAGACACTTGACAGGGGCCCAGCCCCAGCATTTT. Encoded protein: CASRHLTGAQPQHF.

The chain links TRBV19 to TRBJ2-5; D unclear. Trimming shortened V by 6 bases and J by 1 base, and 9 bases separated the two germline ends. This CDR3 comprises 13 residues. Germline assignment: CDR1 LNHDA and CDR2 SQIVND (reference sequence). CDR3 sequence: CASRAQVQETQYF. The CDR3 coding sequence is TGTGCCAGTAGAGCTCAGGTCCAAGAGACCCAGTACTTC.

The chain has TRBV28 and TRBJ1-3, with D unresolved. This CDR3 is 11 amino acids long. Trimming took off 5 bases at V and 8 bases at J, with 7 bases between the two ends. Looked up from germline, CDR1 is MDHEN and CDR2 is SYDVKM. The CDR3 bases are TGTGCCAGCAGTCGAGACTACACCATATATTTT. Encoded protein: CASSRDYTIYF.

This clone was recorded once. This chain uses TRBV2 with TRBJ2-7; D is perhaps TRBD1 (6 bases). Germline loops: CDR1 SNHLY, CDR2 FYNNEI. Deletions cut 8 bases from V and 5 bases from J, with 19 bases between. The CDR3 totals 14 residues. The CDR3 sequence is CASRGTISPDEQYF. CDR3 nucleotide sequence: TGTGCCAGCCGTGGGACAATCTCCCCTGACGAGCAGTACTTC. The full variable domain, rest sourced from reference TRBV2 and TRBJ2-7, is EPEVTQTPSHQVTQMGQEVILRCVPISNHLYFYWYRQILGQKVEFLVSFYNNEISEKSEIFDDQFSVERPDGSNFTLKIRSTKLEDSAMYFCASRGTISPDEQYFGPGTRLTVT.

The chain uses TRBV9 and TRBJ2-3, with a possible D match to TRBD2 (6 bases). The CDR3 runs to 17 residues. V was shortened by 4 bases and J by 0 bases, with 18 bases between the two germline ends. The V gene's germline CDR1 is SGDLS and CDR2 YYNGEE. The CDR3: CASSLLRGGLSTDTQYF. CDR3 nucleotides: TGTGCCAGCAGCCTCCTGAGGGGAGGCCTTAGCACAGATACGCAGTATTTT.

This chain links TRBV14 with TRBJ2-3, with D tentatively TRBD2 (6 bases). Germline CDR1 is SGHDN and CDR2 is FVKESK. This CDR3 comprises 15 residues. Deletions cut 4 bases from V and 0 bases from J, with 11 bases between. Written as DNA, the CDR3 is TGTGCCAGCAGCCGACTAGGGTCTAGCACAGATACGCAGTATTTT. Its protein product is CASSRLGSSTDTQYF.

V is TRBV5-4 and J is TRBJ2-3; a possible D gene is TRBD1 (7 bases). Deletions cut 0 bases from V and 5 bases from J, with 10 bases between. The germline V gene encodes CDR1 SGHNT and CDR2 YYREEE (reference sequence). This CDR3 region has 14 residues. Written as DNA, the CDR3 is TGTGCCAGCAGCTTGGGACAGGGAGGAGATACGCAGTATTTT. This translates into CASSLGQGGDTQYF.

This sequence joins TRBV7-2 and TRBJ1-4, with D possibly TRBD1 on 5 matching bases. Germline CDR1 SGHTA, CDR2 FQGNSA. This CDR3 has 15 amino acids. V lost 4 bases, J lost 4 bases, and 13 bases lay in between. CDR3 protein: CASSSQGRVNEKLFF. The CDR3 nucleotides are TGTGCCAGCAGCTCGCAGGGAAGAGTTAATGAAAAACTGTTTTTT.

The DNA for the CDR3 is TGTGCCAGCAGTTACACCGGGGCTCCTCTAACTGAAGCTTTCTTT. Its protein is CASSYTGAPLTEAFF. The chain uses TRBV27 and TRBJ1-1; D perhaps matches TRBD1 (5 bases). Germline CDR1 and CDR2: MNHEY and SMNVEV (reference sequence). Trimming removed 4 bases at V and 5 bases at J, with 17 bases between. This CDR3 contains 15 residues.

The rearrangement links TRBV4-1 to TRBJ1-1; no definite D call. V was clipped by 0 bases and J by 10 bases, with 12 bases between them. This CDR3 is built from 13 residues. Germline CDR1 is MGHRA and CDR2 is YSYEKL. CDR3 sequence: CASSQDTSGRAFF. The CDR3 nucleotides read TGCGCCAGCAGCCAAGACACAAGCGGAAGAGCTTTCTTT.

The chain employs TRBV4-3 and TRBJ2-3, with 9 positions matching TRBD1. The germline gives CDR1 LGHNA, CDR2 YSLEER. CDR3 size: 15 residues. V gave up 4 bases and J gave up 1 base; unmatched junction bases: 3. CDR3 coding DNA: TGCGCCAGCAGCCCAAGACAGGGGGGCACAGATACGCAGTATTTT. Protein product: CASSPRQGGTDTQYF.

CDR3 sequence: CASSFKPGQISGANVLTF. CDR3 DNA: TGTGCCAGCAGTTTCAAGCCGGGACAGATCTCTGGGGCCAACGTCCTGACTTTC. The chain combines TRBV2 with TRBJ2-6, with 7 bases identical to TRBD1. After removal of 5 bases from V and 0 bases from J, the junction contained 10 bases not matched to a gene. This CDR3 spans 18 amino acids. CDR1 is SNHLY, CDR2 FYNNEI, per germline.

The chain uses TRBV6-5 and TRBJ1-2; D is perhaps TRBD1 (5 bases). Trimming pared 6 bases from V and 6 bases from J, leaving 20 bases between. There are 15 residues in the CDR3. CDR1 is MNHEY, CDR2 SVGAGI, per germline. The CDR3 nucleotides are TGTGCCAGCAGCACACAACAGGCGGAAAGAGATGGCTACACCTTC. Its translation is CASSTQQAERDGYTF.

This rearrangement joins TRBV9 to TRBJ1-3; D might be TRBD1 (6 bases). The CDR3 has 13 amino acids. Germline CDR1 is SGDLS and CDR2 is YYNGEE. Trimming stripped 6 bases from V and 1 base from J, with 8 bases between. CDR3 sequence reads: CASTGESGNTIYF. Written as DNA, the CDR3 is TGTGCCAGCACAGGGGAATCTGGAAACACCATATATTTT.

The chain links TRBV5-6 to TRBJ2-1; 10 positions match TRBD2. Germline V CDR1 and CDR2: SGHDT, YYEEEE. The J segment lost 7 bases and the V segment lost 2 bases, leaving 12 bases of the junction unmatched. CDR3 size: 17 residues. The CDR3 is CASSFGLAGALGNEQFF. CDR3 nucleotides: TGTGCCAGCAGCTTTGGCCTAGCGGGAGCCCTCGGGAATGAGCAGTTCTTC.

The CDR3 DNA is TGCGCCAGCAGCTTAGGGACAGGGGCCGGGGAGACCCAGTACTTC. It yields the protein CASSLGTGAGETQYF. The gene calls are TRBV5-1 and TRBJ2-5; 10 nucleotides align to TRBD1. CDR1 is SGHRS, CDR2 YFSETQ, per germline. Trimming cost V 2 bases and J 5 bases; bases outside gene matches: 6. The CDR3 is 15 residues long.

In this sample, this clone turned up once. The V gene is TRBV14, the J gene TRBJ1-3; D remains ambiguous. The V end lost 4 bases, the J end lost 0 bases, and 10 bases lay between the germline ends. Germline values: CDR1 SGHDN, CDR2 FVKESK. CDR3 length: 15 amino acids. Here the CDR3 DNA reads TGTGCCAGCAGCCGCGGGAGGTCCTCTGGAAACACCATATATTTT. Its protein product is CASSRGRSSGNTIYF.

This chain joins TRBV19 and TRBJ1-2; D unclear. Trimming took off 6 bases at V and 7 bases at J, with 21 bases between the two ends. Germline CDR1 LNHDA, CDR2 SQIVND (reference sequence). This CDR3 comprises 15 residues. The CDR3 DNA follows: TGTGCCAGTAGCCCCGGCTTGAAGGGTTGGAGTGGCTACACCTTC. It is translated as CASSPGLKGWSGYTF.

The chain is built from TRBV5-5 and TRBJ1-2, with 8 bases fitting TRBD1. The germline V gene has CDR1 SGHKS and CDR2 YYEKEE (reference sequence). The CDR3 is made up of 13 amino acids. With 4 bases clipped from V and 6 bases from J, the junction kept 5 bases outside the gene matches. The CDR3 protein is CASSVDRDDGYTF. In nucleotides, the CDR3 is TGTGCCAGCAGCGTGGACAGGGATGATGGCTACACCTTC.

The chain recombines TRBV7-2 with TRBJ2-1; D uncertain. This CDR3 has 12 residues. V was pared by 2 bases and J by 4 bases, with 3 bases between. Germline CDR1 and CDR2: SGHTA and FQGNSA. The chain's CDR3 is CASSLYYNEQFF. The CDR3 coding sequence is TGTGCCAGCAGCTTATATTACAATGAGCAGTTCTTC. Using reference TRBV7-2 and TRBJ2-1 for the parts outside the CDR3, the full variable domain is GAGVSQSPSNKVTEKGKDVELRCDPISGHTALYWYRQSLGQGLEFLIYFQGNSAPDKSGLPSDRFSAERTGGSVSTLTIQRTQQEDSAVYLCASSLYYNEQFFGPGTRLTVL.

This sequence joins TRBV18 and TRBJ2-7, with D possibly TRBD2 on 6 matching bases. The germline CDR1 and CDR2 sequences are KGHSH and LQKENI. The CDR3 consists of 12 residues. V dropped 6 bases and J dropped 5 bases, with 11 bases sitting between them. This CDR3 reads CASSSGGNEQYF. In DNA form, the CDR3 reads TGTGCCAGCTCCAGCGGAGGGAACGAGCAGTACTTC.